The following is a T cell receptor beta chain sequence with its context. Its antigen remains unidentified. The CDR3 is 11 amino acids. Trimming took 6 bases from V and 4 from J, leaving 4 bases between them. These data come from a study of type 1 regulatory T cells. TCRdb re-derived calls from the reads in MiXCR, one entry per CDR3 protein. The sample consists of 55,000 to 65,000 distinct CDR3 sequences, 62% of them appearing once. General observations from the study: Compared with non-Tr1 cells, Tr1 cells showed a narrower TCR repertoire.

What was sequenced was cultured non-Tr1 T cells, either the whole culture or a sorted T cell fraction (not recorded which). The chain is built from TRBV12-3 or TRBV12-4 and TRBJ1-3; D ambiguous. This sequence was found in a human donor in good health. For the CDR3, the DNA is TGTGCCAGCAGCCTCGGAAACACCATATATTTT. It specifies CASSLGNTIYF.